These T cell receptor beta chains were read from a single sample in a study of tumor and adjacent non-tumor tissue in lung cancer. TCRdb reprocessed the multiplex PCR reads via MiXCR and lists one record per CDR3 protein. The sample yields 89,000 or so distinct CDR3 sequences, about 61% seen once. Sequencing used lung tumor tissue. The source of these receptors is a man between 65 and 85 years old with non-small cell lung cancer. The CDR3 runs from the conserved cysteine through the conserved F or W. D genes are given only for firm matches. Clone size, where shown, is once, few, many, or a class for clones that have expanded.

d_call: -; j_call: TRBJ2-5; v_call: TRBV5-1; clone_size: many; cdr3_nt: TGCGCCAGCAGCTTGACAGCAGAGACCCAGTACTTC; cdr3_aa: CASSLTAETQYF
d_call: -; j_call: TRBJ2-5; v_call: TRBV6-6; clone_size: many; cdr3_nt: -; cdr3_aa: CASSSSVTRETQYF
d_call: -; j_call: TRBJ2-7; v_call: TRBV5-1; clone_size: -; cdr3_nt: TGCGTCAGCAGCTTGGCCAAGGGGGGAGAGACCTACAAGCAGTACTTC; cdr3_aa: CVSSLAKGGETYKQYF
d_call: -; j_call: TRBJ2-4; v_call: TRBV6-2/TRBV6-3; clone_size: many; cdr3_nt: TGTGCCAGCAGGGCGACGGGACTGTCCCAGAACATTCAGTACTTC; cdr3_aa: CASRATGLSQNIQYF
d_call: -; j_call: TRBJ2-2; v_call: TRBV4-2; clone_size: once; cdr3_nt: TGTGCCAGCAGCCAAGGGGTGGGAGAGAACACCGGGGAGCTGTCTTTC; cdr3_aa: CASSQGVGENTGELSF
d_call: -; j_call: TRBJ1-4; v_call: TRBV28; clone_size: -; cdr3_nt: TGTGCCAGCAGTTCTGATTCGGGGAAAGGGTATGAAAAACTGTTTTTT; cdr3_aa: CASSSDSGKGYEKLFF
d_call: -; j_call: TRBJ2-7; v_call: TRBV12-3/TRBV12-4; clone_size: -; cdr3_nt: TGTACCAGCAGGACAGGACTAGTGGCCTACGAGCAGTACTTC; cdr3_aa: CTSRTGLVAYEQYF
d_call: -; j_call: TRBJ1-5; v_call: TRBV28; clone_size: -; cdr3_nt: TGTGCCACCATAGTAGGGTCCCGGAGGAGCAATCAGCCCCAGCATTTT; cdr3_aa: CATIVGSRRSNQPQHF
d_call: -; j_call: TRBJ2-3; v_call: TRBV28; clone_size: -; cdr3_nt: TGTGCCAGCAGCGGTCAGACAGGCCCCACAGATACGCAGTATTTT; cdr3_aa: CASSGQTGPTDTQYF
d_call: -; j_call: TRBJ2-6; v_call: TRBV30; clone_size: many; cdr3_nt: TGTGCCTGGAGTTCCGGGGCCAACGTCCTGACTTTC; cdr3_aa: CAWSSGANVLTF
d_call: -; j_call: TRBJ1-6; v_call: TRBV5-1; clone_size: few; cdr3_nt: TGCGCCAGCAGTTTGGGGGCAGGGAGTTCACCCCTCCACTTT; cdr3_aa: CASSLGAGSSPLHF
d_call: -; j_call: TRBJ1-1; v_call: TRBV7-9; clone_size: -; cdr3_nt: TGTGCCAGCAGCCCGCAGGCCGAGGGCACTGAAGCTTTCTTT; cdr3_aa: CASSPQAEGTEAFF
d_call: -; j_call: TRBJ2-7; v_call: TRBV7-9; clone_size: few; cdr3_nt: TGTGCCAGCAGCTTAGTCCGTGCCGAATATATGGAACCCTACGAGCAGTACTTC; cdr3_aa: CASSLVRAEYMEPYEQYF
d_call: TRBD1; j_call: TRBJ1-2; v_call: TRBV30; clone_size: few; cdr3_nt: TGTGCCTGGAGTGGAGAGACAGGGGGGAAAGATGGCTACACCTTC; cdr3_aa: CAWSGETGGKDGYTF
d_call: TRBD2; j_call: TRBJ2-3; v_call: TRBV6-5; clone_size: -; cdr3_nt: TGTGCCAGCAGTACTGCCGGGAGGAAAGATACGCAGAATTTT; cdr3_aa: CASSTAGRKDTQNF
d_call: -; j_call: TRBJ1-2; v_call: TRBV11-2; clone_size: -; cdr3_nt: TGTACCAGCAGCTCGGGCCTCCGGGTCCCCTATGGCTACACCTTC; cdr3_aa: CTSSSGLRVPYGYTF
d_call: -; j_call: TRBJ2-7; v_call: TRBV5-1; clone_size: -; cdr3_nt: TGCGCCAGCAGCTTGGACGTAGGTAACATGGGACGACCTTACTTC; cdr3_aa: CASSLDVGNMGRPYF
d_call: -; j_call: TRBJ1-1; v_call: TRBV2; clone_size: -; cdr3_nt: TGTGCCAGCAGCCAGGGCCTGGCGCACACTGAAGCTTTCTTT; cdr3_aa: CASSQGLAHTEAFF
d_call: -; j_call: TRBJ1-2; v_call: TRBV20-1; clone_size: few; cdr3_nt: TGCAGTGCTTGGGGGCGTTATGGCTACACCTTC; cdr3_aa: CSAWGRYGYTF
d_call: -; j_call: TRBJ2-5; v_call: TRBV7-9; clone_size: many; cdr3_nt: TGTGCCAGCAGCCAGATGACAGCTCAAGAGACCCAGTACTTC; cdr3_aa: CASSQMTAQETQYF
d_call: -; j_call: TRBJ2-2; v_call: TRBV6-6; clone_size: -; cdr3_nt: TGTGTCAGCAGGAGAGGATTAGCTGGGGAGCTGTTTTTT; cdr3_aa: CVSRRGLAGELFF
d_call: -; j_call: TRBJ1-3; v_call: TRBV6-5; clone_size: -; cdr3_nt: TGTACCAGCAGTTATACACGACAGAACTCTGGAAACACCATATATTTT; cdr3_aa: CTSSYTRQNSGNTIYF
d_call: -; j_call: TRBJ1-1; v_call: TRBV5-5; clone_size: -; cdr3_nt: TGTGCCAACAGCATCCAGGGAGGTACTGAAGCTTTCTTT; cdr3_aa: CANSIQGGTEAFF
d_call: -; j_call: TRBJ2-7; v_call: TRBV29-1; clone_size: once; cdr3_nt: TGCCGCGTTGGAGGGACATGGGGCGGCTACGAGCAGTACTTC; cdr3_aa: CRVGGTWGGYEQYF
d_call: -; j_call: TRBJ2-7; v_call: TRBV11-3; clone_size: -; cdr3_nt: TGTGCCAGCAGCGCCGTGAACAACTACGAGCAGAACTTC; cdr3_aa: CASSAVNNYEQNF
d_call: TRBD1; j_call: TRBJ1-2; v_call: TRBV28; clone_size: -; cdr3_nt: TGTGCCTGCAGGACAGGGAATAACTATGGCTACACCTTC; cdr3_aa: CACRTGNNYGYTF
d_call: -; j_call: TRBJ2-4; v_call: TRBV6-5; clone_size: -; cdr3_nt: TGTGCCAGCAGGGACGGGATTCTTAGTATTCAGTACTTC; cdr3_aa: CASRDGILSIQYF
d_call: -; j_call: TRBJ2-5; v_call: TRBV10-3; clone_size: many; cdr3_nt: TGTGCCATCGGGAGGCAGCAAGAGACCCAGTACTTC; cdr3_aa: CAIGRQQETQYF
d_call: TRBD2; j_call: TRBJ2-1; v_call: TRBV11-1; clone_size: once; cdr3_nt: TGTGCCAGCAGCCTCCCGCGTGCTAGCGGGAGTTCGGATAAGCAGTTTTTC; cdr3_aa: CASSLPRASGSSDKQFF
d_call: -; j_call: TRBJ2-2; v_call: TRBV6-1; clone_size: -; cdr3_nt: TGTGCCAGCAGTGAACGGCCAGGGCCCGCCGGGGAGCTGTTTTTT; cdr3_aa: CASSERPGPAGELFF
d_call: -; j_call: TRBJ2-1; v_call: TRBV11-1; clone_size: -; cdr3_nt: TGTGCCAGCAGCTTAGTGGGTGGGAAGGGGAGCGCCTCCTACAATGAGCAGTTCTTC; cdr3_aa: CASSLVGGKGSASYNEQFF
d_call: -; j_call: TRBJ2-7; v_call: TRBV6-5; clone_size: -; cdr3_nt: TGTGCCAGCAGTATACACCGGGATATCGAGCAGTATTTC; cdr3_aa: CASSIHRDIEQYF
d_call: -; j_call: TRBJ2-6; v_call: TRBV11-1; clone_size: -; cdr3_nt: TGTGTCAGCAGTATGCGTGTTAGTGGGGCCAATGTCCTGACTTTC; cdr3_aa: CVSSMRVSGANVLTF
d_call: TRBD2; j_call: TRBJ2-7; v_call: TRBV20-1; clone_size: many; cdr3_nt: TGCAGTGCTAGATCTAGGACTAGCGGAGCCTCCTACGAGCAGTACTTC; cdr3_aa: CSARSRTSGASYEQYF
d_call: TRBD2; j_call: TRBJ2-2; v_call: TRBV6-5; clone_size: -; cdr3_nt: TGTGCCAGCATTTGGGGAGGGACCGGGGAGCCGTTTTTT; cdr3_aa: CASIWGGTGEPFF
d_call: -; j_call: TRBJ1-2; v_call: TRBV7-8; clone_size: many; cdr3_nt: TGTGCCAGCAGCTTCTTACGTGGGGGGCGCAGCTATGGCTACACCTTC; cdr3_aa: CASSFLRGGRSYGYTF
d_call: TRBD1; j_call: TRBJ2-2; v_call: TRBV4-1; clone_size: -; cdr3_nt: TGCGCCAGCAACCAAGATCTCTCGGGACAGCAGAACACCGGGGAGCTGTTTTTT; cdr3_aa: CASNQDLSGQQNTGELFF
d_call: -; j_call: TRBJ2-3; v_call: TRBV18; clone_size: few; cdr3_nt: TGTGCCAGCTCAGTGCGGGCCAGCACAGATACGCAGTATTTT; cdr3_aa: CASSVRASTDTQYF
d_call: -; j_call: TRBJ2-2; v_call: TRBV11-2; clone_size: -; cdr3_nt: TGTGCCAGCAGCTTAACTAACGGGTTCGCAGTGGAGCTGTTTTTT; cdr3_aa: CASSLTNGFAVELFF
d_call: -; j_call: TRBJ2-1; v_call: TRBV11-2; clone_size: few; cdr3_nt: TGTGCCAGCAGGGCCTGGACAGCCCCTTACAATGAGCGGTTCTTC; cdr3_aa: CASRAWTAPYNERFF
d_call: -; j_call: TRBJ1-6; v_call: TRBV28; clone_size: few; cdr3_nt: TGTGCCAGCAGTTTACTGAATTCACCCCTCCACTTT; cdr3_aa: CASSLLNSPLHF
d_call: -; j_call: TRBJ1-5; v_call: TRBV19; clone_size: many; cdr3_nt: TGTGCCAGTAGTATCGGCACCCTGGGACAGCCCCAGCATTTT; cdr3_aa: CASSIGTLGQPQHF
d_call: -; j_call: TRBJ2-7; v_call: TRBV6-6; clone_size: -; cdr3_nt: TGTGCAAGCAGGGCCACTGGCGGCCGCTCCTACGAGCAGTACTTC; cdr3_aa: CASRATGGRSYEQYF
d_call: -; j_call: TRBJ2-2; v_call: TRBV12-3/TRBV12-4; clone_size: many; cdr3_nt: TGTGCCAGCCGAGACCATAACAGATCCACCGGGGAGCTGTTTTTT; cdr3_aa: CASRDHNRSTGELFF
d_call: -; j_call: TRBJ1-1; v_call: TRBV6-1; clone_size: many; cdr3_nt: TGTGCCAGCACCTTCTTCGCTCAACCTAACACTGAAGCTTTCTTT; cdr3_aa: CASTFFAQPNTEAFF
d_call: TRBD1; j_call: TRBJ2-7; v_call: TRBV6-6; clone_size: few; cdr3_nt: TGTGTCAGCATTTTCAGGGAACAGGGGAACGAGCAGTACTTC; cdr3_aa: CVSIFREQGNEQYF
d_call: TRBD2; j_call: TRBJ2-7; v_call: TRBV5-4; clone_size: -; cdr3_nt: TGTGCCAACAGCCCGGCGATGGCGGGAGGGCCAAGCGAACAGTACTTC; cdr3_aa: CANSPAMAGGPSEQYF
d_call: -; j_call: TRBJ2-7; v_call: TRBV6-5; clone_size: -; cdr3_nt: TGTGCCAGCAGTTACTCGGGGCGGTCTTCCTACGAAGAGTACTTC; cdr3_aa: CASSYSGRSSYEEYF
d_call: TRBD1; j_call: TRBJ2-2; v_call: TRBV6-5; clone_size: many; cdr3_nt: TGTGCCAGCAGACCAGGGGGCCCTGCCGGGGAGCTGTTTTTT; cdr3_aa: CASRPGGPAGELFF
d_call: -; j_call: TRBJ2-5; v_call: TRBV5-5; clone_size: -; cdr3_nt: TGTGACAGCAGCGGTTCCGCGGGGACCCGGTACTTC; cdr3_aa: CDSSGSAGTRYF
d_call: -; j_call: TRBJ2-5; v_call: TRBV6-1; clone_size: -; cdr3_nt: TGTGCCAGCAGTAGAATAGGAGTGGAGACCCAGTACTTC; cdr3_aa: CASSRIGVETQYF
d_call: -; j_call: TRBJ2-5; v_call: TRBV20-1; clone_size: many; cdr3_nt: TGCAGTGCCCTTGGAGGTCACCAAGAGACCCAGTACTTC; cdr3_aa: CSALGGHQETQYF
d_call: -; j_call: TRBJ2-1; v_call: TRBV29-1; clone_size: -; cdr3_nt: TGTAGCGTTGATCGAATAGGGAACATGTACAATGAGCAGTTTTTC; cdr3_aa: CSVDRIGNMYNEQFF
d_call: -; j_call: TRBJ1-6; v_call: TRBV6-1; clone_size: many; cdr3_nt: TGTGCCAGCAGTGTACGCGGGGGCTTCGATAATTCACCCCTCCACTTT; cdr3_aa: CASSVRGGFDNSPLHF
d_call: -; j_call: TRBJ2-5; v_call: TRBV11-2; clone_size: -; cdr3_nt: TGTGCCAGCAGTCCCAGGACTATACAAGAGGCCCAGTACTTC; cdr3_aa: CASSPRTIQEAQYF
d_call: -; j_call: TRBJ1-1; v_call: TRBV11-2; clone_size: -; cdr3_nt: TGTGCCAGCAGCTTACGCCTGGCGTTCAGATCTGAAGCTTTCTTT; cdr3_aa: CASSLRLAFRSEAFF
d_call: TRBD2; j_call: TRBJ2-5; v_call: TRBV5-1; clone_size: -; cdr3_nt: TGCGCCAGCAGCTCCGGACTAGATCGGGAGACCCAGTACTTC; cdr3_aa: CASSSGLDRETQYF
d_call: -; j_call: TRBJ2-2; v_call: TRBV11-3; clone_size: few; cdr3_nt: TGTGCCAGCGGGGCAGGGGCTTTAAACACCCGGGAGCTGTTCTTT; cdr3_aa: CASGAGALNTRELFF